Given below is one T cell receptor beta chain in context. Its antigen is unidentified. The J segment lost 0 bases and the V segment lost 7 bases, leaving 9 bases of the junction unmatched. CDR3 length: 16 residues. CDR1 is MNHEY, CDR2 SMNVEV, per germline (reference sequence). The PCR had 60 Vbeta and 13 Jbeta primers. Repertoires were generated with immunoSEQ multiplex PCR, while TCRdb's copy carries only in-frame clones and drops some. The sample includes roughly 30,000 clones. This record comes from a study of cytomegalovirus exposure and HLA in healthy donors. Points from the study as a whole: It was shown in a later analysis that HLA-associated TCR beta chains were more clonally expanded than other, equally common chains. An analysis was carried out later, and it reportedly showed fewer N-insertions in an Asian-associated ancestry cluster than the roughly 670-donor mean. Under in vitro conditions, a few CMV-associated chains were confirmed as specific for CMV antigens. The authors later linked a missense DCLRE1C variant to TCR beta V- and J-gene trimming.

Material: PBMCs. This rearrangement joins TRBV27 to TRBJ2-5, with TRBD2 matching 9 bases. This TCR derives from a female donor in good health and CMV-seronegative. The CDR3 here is CASTIGLAGYQETQYF. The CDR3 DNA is TGTGCCAGCACAATCGGCCTAGCGGGGTACCAAGAGACCCAGTACTTC.